This paragraph covers one T cell receptor (beta chain) sequence. Cohorts were based on clinical histories the participants reported. Donors in Cohort 3 who had recovered were those with two negative PCRs, healthcare professional clearance, or resolution of their symptoms. These data come from a study of blood T cell repertoires in COVID-19. At the level of the study: Some COVID-19 samples were acute and others convalescent; all came from the United States, Italy and Spain.

The CDR3 has 15 residues. In germline, CDR1 is MNHEY, CDR2 SMNVEV (reference sequence). The V end was cut by 9 bases, the J end by 3 bases, with 21 bases between. Libraries were prepared by immunoSEQ multiplex PCR; TCRdb keeps only in-frame clonotypes and omits some of them. This sample yields approximately 200,000 clones, of which 85% are seen a single time; roughly a sixth belongs to the top ten. The rearrangement uses TRBV27 and TRBJ2-7; tentatively, D is TRBD1 (5 bases). What was sequenced was PBMCs or T cells enriched from blood (not recorded which). This clonotype originated in a middle-aged man who had recovered from COVID-19. The CDR3 region is CARTATGYALYEQYF. As DNA, the CDR3 is TGTGCCAGAACCGCAACAGGATACGCTCTCTACGAGCAGTACTTC.